These 26 T cell receptor beta chains originate from one sample sequenced in a study of T cells expressing NK-cell markers. TCRdb reprocessed the 5' RACE reads and reports one entry per CDR3 protein, with no DNA. The sample table sets out roughly 170,000 distinct CDR3 sequences. Sequencing used blood T cells: a sorted CD56 or NKG2C T cell subset, CD4+ or CD8+ T cells, or bulk PBMC T cells (not recorded which). The receptors here all came from a woman between 18 and 69 years old in good health.

This sequence joins TRBV10-3 and TRBJ2-2. Germline values: CDR1 ENHRY, CDR2 SYGVKD. CDR3 length: 15 amino acids. CDR3 sequence reads: CAISDSGGETGELFF.

This chain uses TRBV7-9 with TRBJ1-5; TCRdb lists TRBD1, though no DNA is available to test this call. This CDR3 region has 15 residues. CDR1 and CDR2 from the germline V gene are SEHNR and FQNEAQ (reference sequence). The CDR3 reads CASSSAGGGNQPQHF.

CDR3 loop: CSALGGRGASYNEQFF. V is TRBV20-1 and J is TRBJ2-1; TCRdb's assignment of TRBD1 cannot be checked, as there is no DNA. In germline, CDR1 is DFQATT, CDR2 SNEGSKA (reference sequence). CDR3 length equals 16 residues.

The V gene is TRBV29-1, the J gene TRBJ1-1. This CDR3 comprises 12 residues. The germline CDR1 and CDR2 sequences are SQVTM and ANQGSEA. The CDR3 sequence is CSVEDRGTEAFF.

The rearrangement joins TRBV6-1 to TRBJ2-7; absent DNA, TCRdb's TRBD1 call cannot be checked. CDR3 length equals 14 residues. The germline V gene has CDR1 MNHNS and CDR2 SASEGT. The chain's CDR3 is CASSRGPGAYEQYF.

The rearrangement joins TRBV29-1 to TRBJ2-7; without DNA, the TCRdb call of TRBD1 cannot be checked. The CDR3 is 14 amino acids. In germline, CDR1 is SQVTM, CDR2 ANQGSEA. The CDR3 sequence: CSACPSYDSGEQYF.

The V and J genes are TRBV5-1 and TRBJ2-1; the D gene TCRdb calls, TRBD1, cannot be checked with no DNA. This CDR3 comprises 16 residues. Germline-derived CDR1 and CDR2 are SGHRS and YFSETQ. The CDR3 protein is CASSFDGGSSYNEQFF.

The chain is built from TRBV24-1 and TRBJ2-5; there is no DNA to check the TCRdb D call of TRBD1. The CDR3 is 14 residues long. CDR1 and CDR2 (germline): KGHDR, SFDVKD. The CDR3 is CATSDDRGTETQYF.

The chain recombines TRBV5-6 with TRBJ2-7. Germline CDR1 and CDR2: SGHDT and YYEEEE. The CDR3 length is 15 residues. Here the CDR3 reads CASSLTGVGIYEQYF.

The chain carries TRBV20-1 and TRBJ2-3. Germline V gene lookup returns CDR1 DFQATT and CDR2 SNEGSKA (reference sequence). This CDR3 is built from 11 residues. The CDR3: CSVRGPDTQYF.

The chain carries TRBV30 and TRBJ1-1. CDR1 and CDR2 from the germline V gene are GTSNPN and SVGIG (reference sequence). There are 13 residues in the CDR3. CDR3 sequence reads: CAWGGPWGTEAFF. Complete variable domain (other parts from reference TRBV30 and TRBJ1-1): SQTIHQWPATLVQPVGSPLSLECTVEGTSNPNLYWYRQAAGRGLQLLFYSVGIGQISSEVPQNLSASRPQDRQFILSSKKLLLSDSGFYLCAWGGPWGTEAFFGQGTRLTVV.

The chain recombines TRBV20-1 with TRBJ1-1. The CDR3 runs to 13 residues. Looked up from germline, CDR1 is DFQATT and CDR2 is SNEGSKA (reference sequence). The CDR3 spells CSASYSLNTEAFF.

The chain uses TRBV2 and TRBJ2-2. Germline CDR1 reads SNHLY; CDR2 reads FYNNEI. CDR3 size: 13 residues. The CDR3 loop is CASSKTYTGELFF.

The chain carries TRBV6-1 and TRBJ2-3; lacking DNA, the TRBD1 call made by TCRdb goes unchecked. The germline gives CDR1 MNHNS, CDR2 SASEGT. CDR3 length equals 15 residues. The chain's CDR3 is CASSPGGSNTDTQYF.

The chain uses TRBV5-1 and TRBJ1-2; TCRdb names TRBD1, which stays unverified in the absence of DNA. Germline V lookup: CDR1 SGHRS, CDR2 YFSETQ. This CDR3 comprises 13 residues. CDR3: CASTSGQNYGYTF.

This chain joins TRBV4-2 and TRBJ1-2; TCRdb outputs TRBD1, but without DNA this stays unchecked. CDR1 is LGHNA and CDR2 is YNFKEQ in the germline V gene. CDR3 length: 16 residues. The CDR3 is CASSQGGTGNNYGYTF.

This chain uses TRBV27 with TRBJ2-2; TCRdb outputs TRBD1, but without DNA this stays unchecked. Germline V gene sequence: CDR1 MNHEY, CDR2 SMNVEV (reference sequence). This CDR3 has 14 amino acids. This CDR3 is CASSRERNTGELFF.

J is TRBJ2-1 and V is TRBV14; TCRdb's D call, TRBD1, is unchecked because there is no DNA. Germline loops: CDR1 SGHDN, CDR2 FVKESK. CDR3 length: 16 amino acids. The CDR3 sequence: CASSQAVDRGKDEQFF. Filled out from reference TRBV14 and TRBJ2-1, the complete variable domain reads EAGVTQFPSHSVIEKGQTVTLRCDPISGHDNLYWYRRVMGKEIKFLLHFVKESKQDESGMPNNRFLAERTGGTYSTLKVQPAELEDSGVYFCASSQAVDRGKDEQFFGPGTRLTVL.

This chain's CDR3 is CASSYSGLAGVGEQYF. The chain links TRBV6-5 to TRBJ2-7; TCRdb's D gene call, TRBD2, goes unchecked for lack of DNA. The germline V gene has CDR1 MNHEY and CDR2 SVGAGI. This CDR3 is 16 amino acids long.

This chain links TRBV12-3 or TRBV12-4 with TRBJ2-7; TCRdb calls TRBD1, which cannot be checked without DNA. The CDR3 contains 14 residues. This CDR3 is CASSTGPPSYEQYF.

This chain links TRBV7-6 with TRBJ1-1. Germline V lookup: CDR1 SGHVS, CDR2 FNYEAQ. CDR3 length: 13 amino acids. The CDR3 loop reads CASSTQENTEAFF.

The chain has TRBV20-1 and TRBJ2-4; TCRdb reports TRBD1, a call that lacks DNA to check it against. Looked up from germline, CDR1 is DFQATT and CDR2 is SNEGSKA (reference sequence). This CDR3 comprises 16 residues. The CDR3 here is CSAFRDRDLDKNIQYF.

The chain carries TRBV5-1 and TRBJ2-1; the TCRdb call, TRBD2, lacks DNA for checking. CDR1 is SGHRS and CDR2 is YFSETQ in the germline V gene. The CDR3 covers 13 residues. CDR3 protein: CTSGEGPLGEQFF.

The genes are TRBV30 and TRBJ2-7. Germline CDR1 GTSNPN, CDR2 SVGIG (reference sequence). The CDR3 is made up of 14 amino acids. The CDR3 is CAWTMKAAPYEQYF.

The chain links TRBV7-6 to TRBJ2-1. This CDR3 comprises 13 residues. Germline V gene lookup returns CDR1 SGHVS and CDR2 FNYEAQ. The CDR3 spells CASSLSRGNEQFF. The variable domain in full, with the rest retrieved from reference TRBV7-6 and TRBJ2-1, is GAGVSQSPRYKVTKRGQDVALRCDPISGHVSLYWYRQALGQGPEFLTYFNYEAQQDKSGLPNDRFSAERPEGSISTLTIQRTEQRDSAMYRCASSLSRGNEQFFGPGTRLTVL.

V usage is TRBV2 and J usage is TRBJ2-1; the TCRdb D gene call, TRBD1, has no DNA to confirm it. The length of the CDR3 is 15 residues. The germline V gene has CDR1 SNHLY and CDR2 FYNNEI. CDR3 amino acids: CASSLDREAHNEQFF.